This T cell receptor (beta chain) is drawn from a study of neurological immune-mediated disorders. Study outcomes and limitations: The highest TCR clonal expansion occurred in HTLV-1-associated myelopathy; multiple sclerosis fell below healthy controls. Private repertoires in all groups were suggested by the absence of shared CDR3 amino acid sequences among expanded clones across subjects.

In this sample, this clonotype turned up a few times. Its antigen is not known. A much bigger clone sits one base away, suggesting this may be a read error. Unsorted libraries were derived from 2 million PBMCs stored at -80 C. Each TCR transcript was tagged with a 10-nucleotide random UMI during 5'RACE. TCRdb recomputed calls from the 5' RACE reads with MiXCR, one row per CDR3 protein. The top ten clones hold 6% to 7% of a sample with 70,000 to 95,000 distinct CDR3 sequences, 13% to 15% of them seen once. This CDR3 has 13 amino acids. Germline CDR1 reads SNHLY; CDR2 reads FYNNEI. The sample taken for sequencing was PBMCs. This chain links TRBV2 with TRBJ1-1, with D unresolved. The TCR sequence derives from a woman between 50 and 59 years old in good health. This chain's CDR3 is CANSPEGGTEAFF. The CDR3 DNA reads TGTGCCAACAGTCCCGAAGGTGGCACTGAAGCTTTCTTT.